This T cell receptor (beta chain) was found in a study of long-term antiretroviral therapy in people with HIV. The wider study: Sampling started about a decade before the 2015 immediate-ART recommendation.

Germline V CDR1 and CDR2: GTSNPN, SVGIG (reference sequence). CDR3 length: 13 residues. V shed 3 bases, J shed 5 bases, and the junction held 3 bases outside the gene matches. Overall study findings and caveats: Viral resistance, ART adherence and therapy changes all lacked available data.

Specimens retained about 0.9-11 million cryopreserved PBMC preceding DNA extraction. Concerning this clone itself: What it binds is not known.

The libraries were made with immunoSEQ v3.0 at survey level. Generated by immunoSEQ multiplex PCR, the TCRdb table keeps only in-frame clones and is missing some. This table holds 9,500 to 13,000 clones, around 88% found once. The sample in question was unsorted PBMCs, obtained 0.2 years before starting antiretroviral therapy. This TCR was sampled from a woman aged 35 to 49 with HIV. The V call is TRBV30, the J call TRBJ2-5; 10 positions match TRBD2. CDR3 sequence (DNA): TGTGCCTGGAGCAAACTAGCGGGGGAGACCCAGTACTTC. It codes for CAWSKLAGETQYF.